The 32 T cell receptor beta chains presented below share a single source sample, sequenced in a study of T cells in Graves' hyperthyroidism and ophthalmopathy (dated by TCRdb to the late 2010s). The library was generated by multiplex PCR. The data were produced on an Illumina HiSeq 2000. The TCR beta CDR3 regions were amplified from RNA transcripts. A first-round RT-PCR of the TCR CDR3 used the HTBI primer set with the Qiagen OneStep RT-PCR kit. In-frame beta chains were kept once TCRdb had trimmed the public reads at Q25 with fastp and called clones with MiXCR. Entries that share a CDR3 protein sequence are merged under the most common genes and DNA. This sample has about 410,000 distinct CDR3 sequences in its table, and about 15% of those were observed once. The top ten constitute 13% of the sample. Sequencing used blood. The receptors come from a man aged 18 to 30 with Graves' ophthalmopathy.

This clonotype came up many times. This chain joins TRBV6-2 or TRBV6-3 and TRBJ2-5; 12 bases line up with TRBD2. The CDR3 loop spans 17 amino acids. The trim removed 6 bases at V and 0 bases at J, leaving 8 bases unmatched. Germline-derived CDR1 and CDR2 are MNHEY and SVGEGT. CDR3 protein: CASSSGLAGPYQETQYF. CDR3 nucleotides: TGTGCCAGCAGCTCCGGACTAGCGGGACCGTACCAAGAGACCCAGTACTTC.

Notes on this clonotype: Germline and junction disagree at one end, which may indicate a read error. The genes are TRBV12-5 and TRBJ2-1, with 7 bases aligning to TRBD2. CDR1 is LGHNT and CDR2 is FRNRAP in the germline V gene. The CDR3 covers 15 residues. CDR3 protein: CASGLGGRAYNEQLF. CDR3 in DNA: TGTGCTAGTGGTTTGGGGGGGAGGGCCTACAATGAGCAGCTCTTC.

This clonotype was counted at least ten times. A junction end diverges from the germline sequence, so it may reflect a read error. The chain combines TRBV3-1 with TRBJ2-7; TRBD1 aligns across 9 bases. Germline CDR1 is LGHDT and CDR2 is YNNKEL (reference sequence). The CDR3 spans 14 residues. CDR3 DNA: TGTGCCAGCAGCCAGGATCCTCGGGACAGGGAGCAATACTTC. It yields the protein CASSQDPRDREQYF.

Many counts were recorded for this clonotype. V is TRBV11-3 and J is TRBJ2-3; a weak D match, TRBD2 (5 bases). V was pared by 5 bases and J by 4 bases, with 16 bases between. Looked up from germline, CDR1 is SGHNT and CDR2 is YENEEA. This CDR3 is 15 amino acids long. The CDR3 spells CASSPVRSGADTQYF. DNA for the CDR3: TGTGCCAGCAGCCCCGTAAGGAGCGGAGCAGATACGCAGTATTTT.

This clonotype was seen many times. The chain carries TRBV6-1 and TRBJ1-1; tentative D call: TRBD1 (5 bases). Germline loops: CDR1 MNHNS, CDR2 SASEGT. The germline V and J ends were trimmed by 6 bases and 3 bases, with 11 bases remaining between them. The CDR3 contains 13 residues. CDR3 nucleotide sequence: TGTGCCAGCAGGTACATGGGGGACACTGAAGCTTTCTTT. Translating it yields CASRYMGDTEAFF.

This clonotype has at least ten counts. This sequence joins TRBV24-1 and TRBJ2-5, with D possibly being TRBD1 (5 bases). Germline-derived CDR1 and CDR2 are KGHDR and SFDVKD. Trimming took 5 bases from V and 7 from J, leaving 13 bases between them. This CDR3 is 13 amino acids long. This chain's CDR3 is CATSGQGNGTQYF. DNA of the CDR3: TGTGCCACCAGTGGTCAGGGTAACGGGACCCAGTACTTC.

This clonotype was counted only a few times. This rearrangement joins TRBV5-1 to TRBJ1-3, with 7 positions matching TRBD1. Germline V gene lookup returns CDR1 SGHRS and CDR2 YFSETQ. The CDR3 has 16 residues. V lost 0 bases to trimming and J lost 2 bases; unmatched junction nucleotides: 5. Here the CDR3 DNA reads TGCGCCAGCAGCTTGGGAGCCGGACAGGCTGGAAACACCATATATTTT. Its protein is CASSLGAGQAGNTIYF.

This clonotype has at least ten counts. In DNA, the CDR3 is TGTGCCAGCAGCTTAGAGTACAGATCCTACGAGCAGTACTTC. As protein: CASSLEYRSYEQYF. J is TRBJ2-7 and V is TRBV11-2; D not certain. The CDR3 covers 14 residues. Germline CDR1 is SGHAT and CDR2 is FQNNGV. V lost 0 bases to trimming and J lost 1 base, with 7 bases between them.

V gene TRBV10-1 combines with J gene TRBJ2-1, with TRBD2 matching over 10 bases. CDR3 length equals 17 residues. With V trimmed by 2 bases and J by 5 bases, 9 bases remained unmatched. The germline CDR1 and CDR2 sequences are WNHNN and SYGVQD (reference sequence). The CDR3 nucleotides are TGCGCCAGCAGTGAGAAGGTAGCGGGGGGCTGGGACAATGAGCAGTTCTTC. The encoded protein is CASSEKVAGGWDNEQFF.

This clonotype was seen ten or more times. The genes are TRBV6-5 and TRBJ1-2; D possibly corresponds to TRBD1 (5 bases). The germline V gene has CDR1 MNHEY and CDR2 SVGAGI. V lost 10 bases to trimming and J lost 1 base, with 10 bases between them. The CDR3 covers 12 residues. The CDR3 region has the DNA TGTGCCACCAGGGTTGGTAACTATGGCTACACCTTC. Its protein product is CATRVGNYGYTF.

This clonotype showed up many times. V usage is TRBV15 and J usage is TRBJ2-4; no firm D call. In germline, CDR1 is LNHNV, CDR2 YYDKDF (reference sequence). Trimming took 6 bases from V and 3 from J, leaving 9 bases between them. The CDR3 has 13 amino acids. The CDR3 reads CATRNDGKNIQYF. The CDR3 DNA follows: TGTGCCACCAGGAACGATGGCAAAAACATTCAGTACTTC.

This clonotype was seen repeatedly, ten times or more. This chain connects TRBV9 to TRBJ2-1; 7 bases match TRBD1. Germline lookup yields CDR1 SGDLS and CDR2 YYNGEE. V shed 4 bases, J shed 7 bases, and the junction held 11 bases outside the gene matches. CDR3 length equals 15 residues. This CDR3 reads CASSTRQGSRNEQFF. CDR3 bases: TGTGCCAGCAGCACCAGACAGGGATCCCGGAATGAGCAGTTCTTC.

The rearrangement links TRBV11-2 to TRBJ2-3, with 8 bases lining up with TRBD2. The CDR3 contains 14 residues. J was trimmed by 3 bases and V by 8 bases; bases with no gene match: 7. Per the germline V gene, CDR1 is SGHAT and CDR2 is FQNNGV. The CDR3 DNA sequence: TGTGCCAGCCCCACCGGGACTAGTACAGATACGCAGTATTTT. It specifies CASPTGTSTDTQYF.

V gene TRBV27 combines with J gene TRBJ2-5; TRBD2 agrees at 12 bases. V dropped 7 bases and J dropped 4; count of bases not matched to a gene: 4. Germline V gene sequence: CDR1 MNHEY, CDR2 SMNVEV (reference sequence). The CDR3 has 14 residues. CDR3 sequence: CASTSGRAIETQYF. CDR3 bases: TGTGCCAGCACTAGCGGGAGGGCCATAGAGACCCAGTACTTC.

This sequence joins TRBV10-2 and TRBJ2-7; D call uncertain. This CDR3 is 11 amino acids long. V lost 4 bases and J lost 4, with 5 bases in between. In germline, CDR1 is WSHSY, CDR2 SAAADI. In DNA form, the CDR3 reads TGCGCCAGCAGTGGCAATTACGAGCAGTACTTC. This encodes CASSGNYEQYF.

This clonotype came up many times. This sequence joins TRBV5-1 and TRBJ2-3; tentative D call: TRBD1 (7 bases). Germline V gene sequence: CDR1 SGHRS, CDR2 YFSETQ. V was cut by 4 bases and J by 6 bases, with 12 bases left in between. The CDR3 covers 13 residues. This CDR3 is CASSPPGGDTQYF. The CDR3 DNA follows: TGCGCCAGCAGCCCGCCAGGGGGGGATACGCAGTATTTT.

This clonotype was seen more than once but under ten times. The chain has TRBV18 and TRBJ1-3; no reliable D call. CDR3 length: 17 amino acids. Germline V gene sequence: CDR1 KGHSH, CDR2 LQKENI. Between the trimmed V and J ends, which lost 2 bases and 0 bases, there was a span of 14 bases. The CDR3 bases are TGTGCCAGCTCACCAAACTCTCGGAAATACTCTGGAAACACCATATATTTT. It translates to CASSPNSRKYSGNTIYF.

CDR3: CASSYTGTSGGETQYF. DNA of the CDR3: TGTGCCAGCAGTTACACGGGGACTAGCGGGGGGGAGACCCAGTACTTC. This chain joins TRBV6-2 or TRBV6-3 and TRBJ2-5; TRBD2 agrees at 15 bases. This CDR3 contains 16 residues. With 2 bases clipped from V and 5 bases from J, the junction kept 3 bases outside the gene matches. CDR1 MNHEY and CDR2 SVGEGT come from the germline V gene.

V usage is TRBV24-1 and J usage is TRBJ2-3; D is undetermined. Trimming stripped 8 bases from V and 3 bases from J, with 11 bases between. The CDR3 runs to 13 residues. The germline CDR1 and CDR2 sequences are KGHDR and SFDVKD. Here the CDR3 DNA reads TGTGCCACCACTAAAACAGATACAGATACGCAGTATTTT. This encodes CATTKTDTDTQYF.

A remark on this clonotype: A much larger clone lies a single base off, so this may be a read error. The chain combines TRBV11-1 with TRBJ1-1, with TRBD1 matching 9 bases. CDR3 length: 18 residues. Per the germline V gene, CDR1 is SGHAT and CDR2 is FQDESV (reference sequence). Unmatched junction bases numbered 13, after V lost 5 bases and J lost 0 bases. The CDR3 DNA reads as TGTGCCAGCAGCCTTATACAGGGGGCTAGGGTAATGAACACTGAAGCTTTCTTT. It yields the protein CASSLIQGARVMNTEAFF.

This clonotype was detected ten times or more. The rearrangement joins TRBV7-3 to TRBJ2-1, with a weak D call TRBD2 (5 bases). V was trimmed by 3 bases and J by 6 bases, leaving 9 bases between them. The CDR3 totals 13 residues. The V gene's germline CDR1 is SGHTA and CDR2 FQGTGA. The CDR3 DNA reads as TGTGCCAGCAGCTTCGGGGAACCCAATGAGCAGTTCTTC. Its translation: CASSFGEPNEQFF.

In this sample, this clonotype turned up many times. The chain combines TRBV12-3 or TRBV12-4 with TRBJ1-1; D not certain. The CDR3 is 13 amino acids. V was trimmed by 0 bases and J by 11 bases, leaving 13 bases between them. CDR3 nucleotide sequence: TGTGCCAGCAGTTTAGCGTTTAGAAGTCGGGCTTTCTTT. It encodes CASSLAFRSRAFF.

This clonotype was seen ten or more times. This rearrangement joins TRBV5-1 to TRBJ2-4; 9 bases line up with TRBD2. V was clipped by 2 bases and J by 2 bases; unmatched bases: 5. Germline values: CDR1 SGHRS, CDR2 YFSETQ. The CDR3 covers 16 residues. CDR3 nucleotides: TGCGCCAGCAGCTTTCAAGCGGGAGGTACCAAAAACATTCAGTACTTC. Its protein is CASSFQAGGTKNIQYF.

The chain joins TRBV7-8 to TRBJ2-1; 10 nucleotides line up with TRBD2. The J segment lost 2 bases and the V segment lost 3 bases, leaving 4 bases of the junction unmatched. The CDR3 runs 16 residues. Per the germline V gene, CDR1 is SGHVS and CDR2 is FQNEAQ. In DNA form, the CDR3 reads TGTGCCAGCAGCTTCGGGCTAGCGGGGGCCTACAATGAGCAGTTCTTC. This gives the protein CASSFGLAGAYNEQFF.

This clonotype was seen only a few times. The CDR3 spells CASSPQAGGGETQYF. As DNA, the CDR3 is TGCGCCAGCAGCCCCCAAGCGGGGGGGGGGGAGACCCAGTACTTC. The chain has TRBV4-1 and TRBJ2-5, with 10 bases that match TRBD2. The CDR3 contains 15 residues. J was trimmed by 5 bases and V by 4 bases; bases with no gene match: 7. Germline V gene sequence: CDR1 MGHRA, CDR2 YSYEKL.

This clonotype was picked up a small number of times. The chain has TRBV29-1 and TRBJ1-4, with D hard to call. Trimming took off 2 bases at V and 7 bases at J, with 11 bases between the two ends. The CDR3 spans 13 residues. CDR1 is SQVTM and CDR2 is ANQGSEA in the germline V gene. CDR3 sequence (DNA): TGCAGCGTTGAACGGCCCCTTTCTGAAAAACTGTTTTTT. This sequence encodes CSVERPLSEKLFF.

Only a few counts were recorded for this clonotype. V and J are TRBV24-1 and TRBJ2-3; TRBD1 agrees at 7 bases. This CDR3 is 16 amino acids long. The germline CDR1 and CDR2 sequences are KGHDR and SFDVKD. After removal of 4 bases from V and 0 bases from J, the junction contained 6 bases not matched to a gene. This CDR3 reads CATSDPGQSSTDTQYF. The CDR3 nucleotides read TGTGCCACCAGTGACCCGGGACAGAGTAGCACAGATACGCAGTATTTT.

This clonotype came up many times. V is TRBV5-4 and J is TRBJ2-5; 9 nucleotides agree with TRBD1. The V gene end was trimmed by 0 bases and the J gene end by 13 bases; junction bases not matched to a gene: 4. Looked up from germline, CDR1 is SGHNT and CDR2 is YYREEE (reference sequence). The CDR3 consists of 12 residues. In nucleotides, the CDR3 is TGTGCCAGCAGCTTGGACAGGGGGCTCCGGTACTTC. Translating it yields CASSLDRGLRYF.

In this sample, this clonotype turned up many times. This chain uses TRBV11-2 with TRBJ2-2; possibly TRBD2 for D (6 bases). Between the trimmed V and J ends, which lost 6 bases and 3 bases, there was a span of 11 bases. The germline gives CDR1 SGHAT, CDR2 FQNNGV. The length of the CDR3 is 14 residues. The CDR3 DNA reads TGTGCCAGCAGGGAGGGGAGGTACACCGGGGAGCTGTTTTTT. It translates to CASREGRYTGELFF. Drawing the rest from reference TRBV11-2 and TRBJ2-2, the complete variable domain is EAGVAQSPRYKIIEKRQSVAFWCNPISGHATLYWYQQILGQGPKLLIQFQNNGVVDDSQLPKDRFSAERLKGVDSTLKIQPAKLEDSAVYLCASREGRYTGELFFGEGSRLTVL.

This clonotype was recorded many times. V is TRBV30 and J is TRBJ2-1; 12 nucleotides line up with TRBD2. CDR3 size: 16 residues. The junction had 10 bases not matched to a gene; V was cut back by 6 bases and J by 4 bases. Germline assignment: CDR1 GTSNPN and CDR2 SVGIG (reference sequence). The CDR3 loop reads CACQTSGGLGYNEQFF. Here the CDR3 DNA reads TGTGCCTGCCAGACTAGCGGGGGCCTCGGATACAATGAGCAGTTCTTC. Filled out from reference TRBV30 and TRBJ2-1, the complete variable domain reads SQTIHQWPATLVQPVGSPLSLECTVEGTSNPNLYWYRQAAGRGLQLLFYSVGIGQISSEVPQNLSASRPQDRQFILSSKKLLLSDSGFYLCACQTSGGLGYNEQFFGPGTRLTVL.

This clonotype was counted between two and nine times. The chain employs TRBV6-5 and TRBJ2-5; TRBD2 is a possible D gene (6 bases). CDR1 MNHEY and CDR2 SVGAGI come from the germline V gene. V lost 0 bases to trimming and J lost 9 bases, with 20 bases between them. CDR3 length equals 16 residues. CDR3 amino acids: CASSYSGTGPVLAQYF. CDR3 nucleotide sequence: TGTGCCAGCAGTTACTCCGGGACTGGCCCGGTCCTGGCCCAGTACTTC.

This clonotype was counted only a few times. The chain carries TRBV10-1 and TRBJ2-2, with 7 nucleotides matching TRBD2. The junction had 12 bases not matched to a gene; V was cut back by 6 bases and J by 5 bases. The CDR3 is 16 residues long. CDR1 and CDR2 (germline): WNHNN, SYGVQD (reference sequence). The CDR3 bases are TGCGCCAGCAGCGCCACGCGGGAGCCGGGAACCGGGGAGCTGTTTTTT. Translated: CASSATREPGTGELFF.